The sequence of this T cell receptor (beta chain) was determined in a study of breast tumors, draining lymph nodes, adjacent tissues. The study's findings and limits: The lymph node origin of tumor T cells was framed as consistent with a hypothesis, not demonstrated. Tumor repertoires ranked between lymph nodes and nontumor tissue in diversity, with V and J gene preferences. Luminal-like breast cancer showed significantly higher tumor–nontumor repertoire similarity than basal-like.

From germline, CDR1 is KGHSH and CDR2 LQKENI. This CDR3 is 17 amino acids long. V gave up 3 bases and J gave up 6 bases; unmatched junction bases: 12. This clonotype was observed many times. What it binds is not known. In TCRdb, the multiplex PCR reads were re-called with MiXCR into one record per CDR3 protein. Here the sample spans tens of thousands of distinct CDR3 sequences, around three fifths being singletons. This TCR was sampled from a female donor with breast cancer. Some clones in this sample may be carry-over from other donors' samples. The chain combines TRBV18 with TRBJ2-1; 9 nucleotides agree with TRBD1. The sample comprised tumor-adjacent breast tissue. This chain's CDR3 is CASSPLPGQGYSNEQFF. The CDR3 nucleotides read TGTGCCAGCTCACCTCTCCCGGGACAGGGTTATAGCAATGAGCAGTTCTTC.